Sequencing of this TCR beta chain was carried out in a study of T cell repertoires in cytomegalovirus infection. For the study at large: Public TCR beta signatures provided an indication of both CMV infection and a matching HLA type.

The germline V and J ends were trimmed by 8 bases and 5 bases, with 16 bases remaining between them. CDR3 length equals 13 residues. Germline CDR1 and CDR2: MDHEN and SYDVKM. In this sample, this clonotype turned up many times. Antigen unknown. One entry per CDR3 protein results from TCRdb running MiXCR on the reads. This sample has 130,000 or so distinct CDR3 sequences; about 6% occur once, and the top ten carry about a sixth. Study findings and constraints: Carriers of CMV plus the relevant HLA were identified by cumulative public TCR beta family frequency. Dominating the ex vivo response were TCR beta clonotypes that were CMV-specific and HLA-C-restricted.

The sample was PBMCs. This clonotype was sampled from a human donor in good health (CMV status not recorded). Some clones in this sample may be carry-over from other donors' samples. The chain has TRBV28 and TRBJ2-7; weak D call: TRBD2 (7 bases). CDR3 loop: CASLRGGPNEQYF. CDR3 DNA: TGTGCCAGCCTGAGGGGGGGGCCGAACGAGCAGTACTTC. Full variable domain (rest looked up from reference TRBV28 and TRBJ2-7): DVKVTQSSRYLVKRTGEKVFLECVQDMDHENMFWYRQDPGLGLRLIYFSYDVKMKEKGDIPEGYSVSREKKERFSLILESASTNQTSMYLCASLRGGPNEQYFGPGTRLTVT.